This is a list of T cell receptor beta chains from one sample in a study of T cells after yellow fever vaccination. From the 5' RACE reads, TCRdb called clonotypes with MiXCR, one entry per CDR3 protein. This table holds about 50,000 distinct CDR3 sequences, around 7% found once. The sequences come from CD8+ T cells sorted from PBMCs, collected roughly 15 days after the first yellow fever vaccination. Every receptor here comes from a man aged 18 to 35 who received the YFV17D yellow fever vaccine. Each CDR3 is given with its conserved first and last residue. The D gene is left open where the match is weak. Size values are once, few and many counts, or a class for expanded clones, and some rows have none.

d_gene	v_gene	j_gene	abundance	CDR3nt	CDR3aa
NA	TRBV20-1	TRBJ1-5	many	TGCAGTGCTAGATCCAGAAGAAGACTTTTGCTGGAGGGCAATCAGCCCCAGCATTTT	CSARSRRRLLLEGNQPQHF
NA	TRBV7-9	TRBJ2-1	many	TGTGCCAGCAGCTCCCCCGGTCCCCCTCTCTCGAGGGAGCAGTTCTTC	CASSSPGPPLSREQFF
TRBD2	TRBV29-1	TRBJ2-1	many	TGCAGCGTTGAAGATCCGGTCTCGCGGGGGGACAATGAGCAGTTCTTC	CSVEDPVSRGDNEQFF
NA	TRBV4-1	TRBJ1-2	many	TGCGCCAGCAGCCACGGGGGGGGGTACTATGGCTACACCTTC	CASSHGGGYYGYTF
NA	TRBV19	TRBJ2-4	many	TGTGCCAGTAGTATACTCGGGACAAAAAACATTCAGTACTTC	CASSILGTKNIQYF
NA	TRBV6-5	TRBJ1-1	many	TGTGCCAGCAGTTTAAAGGGGGAAGAAAACACTGAAGCTTTCTTT	CASSLKGEENTEAFF
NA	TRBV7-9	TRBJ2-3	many	TGTGCCAGCAGCCTCCGAGGCAGTGGCACAGATACGCAGTATTTT	CASSLRGSGTDTQYF
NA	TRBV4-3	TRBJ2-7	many	TGCGCCAGCAGCCAAGATCAAGGAGGACAGTCTTTTTCCTACGAGCAGTACTTC	CASSQDQGGQSFSYEQYF
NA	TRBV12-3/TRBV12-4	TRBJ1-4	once	TGTGCCAGCAGTTTGGGACCAGTGGGAGTTGAAAAACTGTTTTTT	CASSLGPVGVEKLFF
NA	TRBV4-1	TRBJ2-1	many	TGCGCCAGCAGCCAAGAAGCAGGGGGACTACAATTTTACAATGAGCAGTTCTTC	CASSQEAGGLQFYNEQFF
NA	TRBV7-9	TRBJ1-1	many	TGTGCCAGCAGCTTTCCCACGAGAATTGAAGCTTTCTTT	CASSFPTRIEAFF
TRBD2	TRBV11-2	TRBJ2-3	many	TGTGCCAGCAGAACCTTGACGGCGGGGGTAGATACGCAGTATTTT	CASRTLTAGVDTQYF
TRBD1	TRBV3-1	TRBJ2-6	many	TGTGCCAGCAGCCAAGTTTCCGGGACAGGGGGCTCTGGGGCCAACGTCCTGACTTTC	CASSQVSGTGGSGANVLTF
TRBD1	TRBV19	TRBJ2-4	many	TGTGCCAGTAGTAGCCGGGACAGGGGCAACATTCAGTACTTC	CASSSRDRGNIQYF
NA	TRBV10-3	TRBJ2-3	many	TGTGCCATCAGTGAGGCGACTAGCACAGATACGCAGTATTTT	CAISEATSTDTQYF
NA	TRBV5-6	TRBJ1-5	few	TGTGCCAGCAGCTTGATCCAGGGACCAAATCAGCCCCAGCATTTT	CASSLIQGPNQPQHF
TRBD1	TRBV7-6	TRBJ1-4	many	TGTGCCAGCAGCTTAGGACAGGGGATCGAAAAACTGTTTTTT	CASSLGQGIEKLFF
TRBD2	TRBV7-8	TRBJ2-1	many	TGTGCCAGCAGCTCCATACTAGCGGGGGGATACAATGAGCAGTTCTTC	CASSSILAGGYNEQFF
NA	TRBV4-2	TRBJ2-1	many	TGTGCCAGCAGTCCGTCGGACAACAGGGTCTCCTACAATGAGCAGTTCTTC	CASSPSDNRVSYNEQFF
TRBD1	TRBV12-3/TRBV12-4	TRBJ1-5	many	TGTGCCAGCAGTCCCGGGACAGGGGTTGGTCAGCCCCAGCATTTT	CASSPGTGVGQPQHF
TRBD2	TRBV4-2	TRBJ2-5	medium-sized	TGTGCCAGCAGCCAAGATCCTAGCGGGGTACTACAAGAGACCCAGTACTTC	CASSQDPSGVLQETQYF
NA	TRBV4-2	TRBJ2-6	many	TGTGCCAGCAGCCAAGGAGAGGGGGCCAACGTCCTGACTTTC	CASSQGEGANVLTF
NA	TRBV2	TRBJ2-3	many	TGTGCCAGCAGTGGGAGAGATACGCAGTATTTT	CASSGRDTQYF
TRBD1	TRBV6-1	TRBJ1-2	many	TGTGCCAGCAGTGCTCCTGACAGGGAAGCTAACTATGGCTACACCTTC	CASSAPDREANYGYTF
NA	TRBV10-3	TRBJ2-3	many	TGTGCCACCTTCGACAGCACAGATACGCAGTATTTT	CATFDSTDTQYF
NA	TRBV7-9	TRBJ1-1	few	TGTGCCAGCAGCATGGCGGGAACTGAAGCTTTCTTT	CASSMAGTEAFF
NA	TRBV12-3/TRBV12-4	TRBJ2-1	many	TGTGCCAGCAGTTTTTCAGGTAATGAGCAGTTCTTC	CASSFSGNEQFF
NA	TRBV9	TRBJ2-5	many	TGTGCCAGCAGCGTAGAGGGCAGGGCGGCAGAGACCCAGTACTTC	CASSVEGRAAETQYF
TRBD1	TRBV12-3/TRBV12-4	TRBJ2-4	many	TGTGCCAGCAGTCCCCGGGACAGGGTAGCCAAAAACATTCAGTACTTC	CASSPRDRVAKNIQYF
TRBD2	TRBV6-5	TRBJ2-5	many	TGTGCCAGCAGTTCCGGACTAGCGGGGGGCACACTGTACTTC	CASSSGLAGGTLYF
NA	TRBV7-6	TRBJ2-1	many	TGTGCCAGCAGCTTAGTGGGGGGCGACTACAATGAGCAGTTCTTC	CASSLVGGDYNEQFF
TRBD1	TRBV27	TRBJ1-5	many	TGTGCCAGCAGTTCGCATATGGACAGGGACTATAGCAATCAGCCCCAGCATTTT	CASSSHMDRDYSNQPQHF
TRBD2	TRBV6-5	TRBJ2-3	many	TGTGCCAGCAGTTCAAAGGCCGGGACTACTAGCACAGATACGCAGTATTTT	CASSSKAGTTSTDTQYF
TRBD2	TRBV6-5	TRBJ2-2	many	TGTGCCAGCAGCCAGCGGGGGGCCGCCGGGGAGCTGTTTTTT	CASSQRGAAGELFF
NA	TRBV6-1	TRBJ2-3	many	TGTGCCAGCAGGTCTCTCCGCGGGGCCAGTACAGATACGCAGTATTTT	CASRSLRGASTDTQYF
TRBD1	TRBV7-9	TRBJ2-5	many	TGTGCCAGCAGCTTCACTACGGGACAGGGCGAGACCCAGTACTTC	CASSFTTGQGETQYF
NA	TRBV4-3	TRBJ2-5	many	TGCGCCAGCAGCCCCTACGACGCCTCAGGGTTAGAGACCCAGTACTTC	CASSPYDASGLETQYF
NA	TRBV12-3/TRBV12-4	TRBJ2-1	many	TGTGCCAGCAGTTTAGGTGAAGAGCAGTTCTTC	CASSLGEEQFF
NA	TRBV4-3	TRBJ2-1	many	TGCGCCAGCAGCCAAGGGCGGGGGCCCTACAATGAGCAGTTCTTC	CASSQGRGPYNEQFF
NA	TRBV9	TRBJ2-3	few	TGTGCCAGCAGCGGGGGGGTGAGCACAGATACGCAGTATTTT	CASSGGVSTDTQYF
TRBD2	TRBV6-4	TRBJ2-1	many	TGTGCCAGCGCCCCTAGCGGGGGGGCCTATGAGCAGTTCTTC	CASAPSGGAYEQFF
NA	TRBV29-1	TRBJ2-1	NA	TGCAGCGTTGAAGGGGGGGCCCTTACGGCCAATGAGCAGTTCTTC	CSVEGGALTANEQFF
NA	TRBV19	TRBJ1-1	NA	TGTGCCAGTAGTGACAGGTTGAACACTGAAGCTTTCTTT	CASSDRLNTEAFF
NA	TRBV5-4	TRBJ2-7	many	TGTGCCAGCAGCGAAGGGACGGCCTACGAGCAGTACTTC	CASSEGTAYEQYF